These 22 T cell receptor beta chains were all obtained from the same sample, sequenced in a study of blood T cells in healthy people across ages. Primed by a sample-barcoded 5' primer and a J-beta primer mix, a second PCR proceeded for about 6 to 11 cycles. A single record per CDR3 protein comes from TCRdb applying MiXCR to the 5' RACE reads. This repertoire shows more than 1,000,000 distinct CDR3 sequences, approximately 25% found once; its top ten account for 0.65% to 0.95%. The sample also formed part of further work on T cells of mothers and their children.

Sequenced material: blood. The receptor source for this set is a girl between 2 and 10 years old in good health.

This clonotype has more than one count but fewer than ten. This sequence joins TRBV7-9 and TRBJ1-1; 7 bases line up with TRBD1. CDR1 and CDR2 (germline): SEHNR, FQNEAQ (reference sequence). The CDR3 runs 13 residues. Trimming cost V 4 bases and J 7 bases; bases outside gene matches: 6. In DNA, the CDR3 is TGTGCCAGCAGCTCCAGGGACAGCCGTGAAGCTTTCTTT. Protein product: CASSSRDSREAFF.

On this clonotype itself: A read error may account for a junction end that differs from germline. The chain is built from TRBV4-1 and TRBJ2-5, with D unclear. The CDR3 consists of 12 residues. Germline values: CDR1 MGHRA, CDR2 YSYEKL. The CDR3 DNA follows: TGCGCCAGCAGTCCCCGACGGAATGTTGAGTTCTTC. Its translation: CASSPRRNVEFF.

The chain is built from TRBV5-4 and TRBJ2-4; 9 bases align to TRBD2. This CDR3 region has 13 residues. V trimming: 2 bases; J trimming: 8 bases; junction bases outside the gene matches: 2. Germline V gives CDR1 SGHNT, CDR2 YYREEE (reference sequence). The CDR3 loop is CASSFSGRDIQYF. CDR3 bases: TGTGCCAGCAGCTTTAGCGGGAGAGACATTCAGTACTTC.

The V gene is TRBV5-1, the J gene TRBJ2-2; 7 nucleotides agree with TRBD2. This CDR3 has 16 residues. CDR1 is SGHRS, CDR2 YFSETQ, per germline. V shed 1 base and J 5 bases; nucleotides not matched to a gene: 8. CDR3 coding DNA: TGCGCCAGCAGCTTGTTCGCGGGAGAATTTACCGGGGAGCTGTTTTTT. The encoded protein is CASSLFAGEFTGELFF.

This clonotype was picked up a small number of times. The V gene is TRBV10-3, the J gene TRBJ2-7; tentatively, D is TRBD2 (6 bases). Deletions cut 6 bases from V and 6 bases from J, with 15 bases between. This CDR3 spans 13 amino acids. The germline CDR1 and CDR2 sequences are ENHRY and SYGVKD. CDR3 sequence: CAIRPGDEAEQYF. The CDR3, as DNA: TGTGCCATCAGGCCGGGGGATGAGGCCGAGCAGTACTTC.

This clonotype was seen a few times. Its ends do not fully match the called genes, so a read error is possible. The J gene is TRBJ2-5, the V gene TRBV6-2 or TRBV6-3; no reliable D call. CDR1 is MNHEY and CDR2 is SVGEGT in the germline V gene. The CDR3 length is 13 residues. The DNA for the CDR3 is TGTGCCAGCAGTTACCCCTCTCCAGAGACCCGGTACTTC. Its protein product is CASSYPSPETRYF.

The chain carries TRBV12-3 or TRBV12-4 and TRBJ2-5; tentatively, D is TRBD1 or TRBD2 (5 bases each). The J call is doubtful: the DNA matches TRBJ2-1 better. This CDR3 is 12 amino acids long. CDR3 nucleotide sequence: TGTGCCAGCAGTTTAGCATCTGGGGGGCAGTTCTTC. Its translation is CASSLASGGQFF.

The rearrangement joins TRBV11-2 to TRBJ2-3; 12 nucleotides line up with TRBD2. Germline V gives CDR1 SGHAT, CDR2 FQNNGV. The CDR3 totals 21 residues. V was clipped by 5 bases and J by 4 bases; unmatched bases: 22. The CDR3 here is CASSPGVGLAGGYGSADTQYF. The CDR3 DNA follows: TGTGCCAGCAGCCCCGGGGTGGGCCTAGCGGGAGGGTACGGTAGCGCAGATACGCAGTATTTT.

The CDR3 bases are TGTGCCAGCAGCCCCAGGGGGCTCGGGGAGCTGTTTTTT. Protein: CASSPRGLGELFF. The gene calls are TRBV3-1 and TRBJ2-2; TRBD1 agrees at 8 bases. Germline CDR1 reads LGHDT; CDR2 reads YNNKEL (reference sequence). CDR3 length: 13 residues. V lost 4 bases and J lost 7; bases outside the gene matches: 2. Supplemented by reference TRBV3-1 and TRBJ2-2, the full variable domain reads DTAVSQTPKYLVTQMGNDKSIKCEQNLGHDTMYWYKQDSKKFLKIMFSYNNKELIINETVPNRFSPKSPDKAHLNLHINSLELGDSAVYFCASSPRGLGELFFGEGSRLTVL.

The chain joins TRBV20-1 to TRBJ2-3; no clear D. Between the trimmed V and J ends, which lost 6 bases and 2 bases, there was a span of 18 bases. This CDR3 is 15 amino acids long. Per the germline V gene, CDR1 is DFQATT and CDR2 is SNEGSKA (reference sequence). The CDR3, as DNA: TGCAGTGCCGGCTCCTTACCGACCTACACAGATACGCAGTATTTT. This translates into CSAGSLPTYTDTQYF.

Comments on this clonotype: A much more abundant neighbour one base away suggests this may be a read error. The V gene is TRBV9, the J gene TRBJ2-5; tentative D call: TRBD1 (5 bases). Germline values: CDR1 SGDLS, CDR2 YYNGEE. The CDR3 consists of 13 residues. V lost 3 bases, J lost 5 bases, and 11 bases lay in between. CDR3: CASSEGVEETQYF. CDR3 DNA: TGTGCCAGCAGCGAAGGGGTCGAGGAGACCCAGTACTTC.

The chain couples TRBV28 to TRBJ2-3; 11 positions match TRBD1. The CDR3 spans 15 residues. V lost 9 bases, J lost 3 bases, and 8 bases stayed unmatched. The germline gives CDR1 MDHEN, CDR2 SYDVKM. The DNA of the CDR3 is TGTGCCAGTCGGACAGGGGGCGGAGAGACAGATACGCAGTATTTT. The encoded protein is CASRTGGGETDTQYF.

This clonotype appeared a few times. Germline is not matched at one junction end, which may reflect a read error. The chain carries TRBV20-1 and TRBJ1-1; D is unresolved. This CDR3 region has 15 residues. Germline CDR1 reads DFQATT; CDR2 reads SNEGSKA (reference sequence). Here the CDR3 reads CSPRVTVLAIAEAFF. DNA of the CDR3: TGCAGTCCTAGGGTAACCGTCCTGGCAATCGCTGAAGCTTTCTTT.

The rearrangement uses TRBV7-9 and TRBJ1-1; the match to TRBD1 covers 7 bases. Germline CDR1 SEHNR, CDR2 FQNEAQ (reference sequence). The J segment lost 4 bases and the V segment lost 5 bases, leaving 10 bases of the junction unmatched. The length of the CDR3 is 15 residues. The CDR3 reads CASSAEQGRGTEAFF. The CDR3 region has the DNA TGTGCCAGCAGCGCAGAACAGGGGAGAGGCACTGAAGCTTTCTTT. Complete variable domain (other parts from reference TRBV7-9 and TRBJ1-1): DTGVSQNPRHKITKRGQNVTFRCDPISEHNRLYWYRQTLGQGPEFLTYFQNEAQLEKSRLLSDRFSAERPKGSFSTLEIQRTEQGDSAMYLCASSAEQGRGTEAFFGQGTRLTVV.

The chain has TRBV5-1 and TRBJ2-5, with 8 positions matching TRBD2. V gave up 6 bases and J gave up 1 base; unmatched junction bases: 11. CDR1 SGHRS and CDR2 YFSETQ come from the germline V gene. CDR3 length: 16 residues. In DNA form, the CDR3 reads TGCGCCAGCACCCCAGTCCAGCGGGGGATCCAAGAGACCCAGTACTTC. Translating it yields CASTPVQRGIQETQYF.

This clonotype was picked up a small number of times. The rearrangement joins TRBV29-1 to TRBJ2-2; D is possibly TRBD1 or TRBD2 (5 bases each). Germline lookup yields CDR1 SQVTM and CDR2 ANQGSEA. V was clipped by 3 bases and J by 2 bases, with 10 bases between them. The CDR3 totals 14 residues. This CDR3 reads CSVEGDLNTGELFF. CDR3 in DNA: TGCAGCGTTGAGGGGGACCTCAACACCGGGGAGCTGTTTTTT.

The rearrangement uses TRBV13 and TRBJ2-2; no clear D gene. The CDR3 is 14 residues long. The ends were cut back, 5 bases at V and 6 bases at J, with 13 bases in the middle. Germline V gene lookup returns CDR1 PRHDT and CDR2 FYEKMQ (reference sequence). The CDR3 DNA sequence: TGTGCCAGCAGCCCTCGGACGTACCCCGGGGAGCTGTTTTTT. Its protein product is CASSPRTYPGELFF.

This clonotype was recorded a few times. This chain joins TRBV29-1 and TRBJ2-5, with TRBD2 matching 7 bases. CDR3 length equals 15 residues. Germline values: CDR1 SQVTM, CDR2 ANQGSEA. The junction had 14 bases not matched to a gene; V was cut back by 7 bases and J by 3 bases. The DNA of the CDR3 is TGCAGCGCGAACCCGCTTGGGCTAGCGGAAGAGACCCAGTACTTC. It translates to CSANPLGLAEETQYF.

The J gene is TRBJ1-4, the V gene TRBV27; no clear D gene. Trimming left V 4 bases short and J 8 bases short, with 11 bases between. Germline V CDR1 and CDR2: MNHEY, SMNVEV (reference sequence). The length of the CDR3 is 13 residues. The CDR3 sequence is CASSSREGEKLFF. CDR3 coding DNA: TGTGCCAGCAGTTCCCGGGAGGGCGAAAAACTGTTTTTT. Full variable domain (outside the CDR3, taken from reference TRBV27 and TRBJ1-4): EAQVTQNPRYLITVTGKKLTVTCSQNMNHEYMSWYRQDPGLGLRQIYYSMNVEVTDKGDVPEGYKVSRKEKRNFPLILESPSPNQTSLYFCASSSREGEKLFFGSGTQLSVL.

V is TRBV15 and J is TRBJ1-3; D call uncertain. V lost 1 base and J lost 2, with 9 bases in between. CDR3 size: 15 residues. Germline-derived CDR1 and CDR2 are LNHNV and YYDKDF (reference sequence). CDR3 in DNA: TGTGCCACCAGCAGAGTTTATACGCCTGGAAACACCATATATTTT. It translates to CATSRVYTPGNTIYF.

With respect to this clonotype: One end of the junction is discordant with germline, which a read error may explain. The chain couples TRBV12-3 or TRBV12-4 to TRBJ2-7; D gene ambiguous. The CDR3 totals 12 residues. The CDR3 sequence: CASSFGSYEKYF. DNA of the CDR3: TGTGCCAGCAGCTTCGGGTCCTACGAGAAGTACTTC.

The rearrangement links TRBV4-2 to TRBJ1-4; unclear D gene. CDR3 length: 14 residues. The germline V and J ends were trimmed by 3 bases and 7 bases, with 12 bases remaining between them. The germline V gene has CDR1 LGHNA and CDR2 YNFKEQ. The CDR3 sequence is CASSHGVGGEKLFF. The CDR3 region has the DNA TGTGCCAGCAGCCATGGGGTCGGCGGTGAAAAACTGTTTTTT.